Listed below are T cell receptor beta chains from one sample, sequenced in a study of blood T cell repertoires in COVID-19. Profiled with immunoSEQ multiplex PCR; TCRdb holds only in-frame clones, not every one. Here the sample spans approximately 350,000 clones, about 89% being singletons. Sequenced input: peripheral blood. Receptors were obtained from a man in his forties with acute or convalescent COVID-19. The CDR3 runs from the conserved cysteine through the conserved F or W. The D gene is left open where the match is weak. The listing skips clone size in some rows; elsewhere it reads once, few, many or a size class.

j_call clone_size d_call v_call cdr3_nt cdr3_aa
TRBJ1-1 few . TRBV2 TGTGCCAGCAGTGATATACTGAGGAACACTGAAGCTTTCTTT CASSDILRNTEAFF
TRBJ1-5 . . TRBV28 TGTGCCAGCAGTTTATGGGGGAGAGTCCAGCCCCAGCATTTT CASSLWGRVQPQHF
TRBJ1-1 . . TRBV19 TGTGCCAGTAGATTTCGGGGGAACACTGAAGCTTTCTTT CASRFRGNTEAFF
TRBJ1-6 . . TRBV19 TGTGCCAGTAGTGTCGGGGGGGCAGAATCACCCCTCCACTTT CASSVGGAESPLHF
TRBJ2-2 . TRBD2 TRBV19 TGTGCCAGTAGCTGGGGACTAGCGGGAGACGCCGGGGAGCTGTTTTTT CASSWGLAGDAGELFF
TRBJ1-6 . . TRBV3-1/TRBV3-2 TGTGCCAGCAGCCAACCCCCACAGGGTTCCTATAATTCACCCCTCCACTTT CASSQPPQGSYNSPLHF
TRBJ2-3 . TRBD1 TRBV7-2 TGTGCCAGCAGCCTTGGACAGGCCTCAGATACGCAGTATTTT CASSLGQASDTQYF
TRBJ2-3 . . TRBV27 TGTGCCAGCAGTTTCGGGAGAGGGGTGTTGGCGCAGTATTTT CASSFGRGVLAQYF
TRBJ2-7 . TRBD1 TRBV27 TGTGCCAGCAGTTCCTACAGGGGGTACGAGCAGTACTTC CASSSYRGYEQYF
TRBJ2-2 . TRBD1 TRBV9 TGTGCCAGCAGCGTAGCGCCGACAGGGGACACCGGGGAGCTGTTTTTT CASSVAPTGDTGELFF
TRBJ1-4 . TRBD1 TRBV19 TGTGCCAGTAAGATGGACCACAGGGGGTATTACGAGGAGGAAAAACTGTTTTTT CASKMDHRGYYEEEKLFF
TRBJ2-7 . TRBD2 TRBV10-3 TGTGCCATCAGTGATGGGCGGGAGGTTTACGAGCAGTACTTC CAISDGREVYEQYF
TRBJ2-4 . . TRBV2 TGTGCCAGCAGTGAAGTCAGAAAAAACATTCAGTACTTC CASSEVRKNIQYF
TRBJ2-5 . TRBD1 TRBV5-1 TGCGCCAGCGGACAGGGGGCCGACTTAGAGACCCAGTACTTC CASGQGADLETQYF